A single sample gave rise to the 13 T cell receptor beta chains below, sequenced in a study of blood T cells in healthy people across ages. PCR was performed a second time for roughly 7 to 11 cycles using a sample-barcoded 5' primer and a J-beta primer mix. Each CDR3 protein gets one entry after TCRdb re-called the 5' RACE reads with MiXCR. In the table there are approximately 800,000 distinct CDR3 sequences, around 24% of which are singletons. These same records also appear under a second study, on T cells of mothers and their children.

Input material: blood. Receptor source: a boy younger than 18 in good health.

This clonotype was seen a few times. The chain is built from TRBV3-1 and TRBJ1-6; D might be TRBD1 (5 bases). The germline V and J ends were trimmed by 3 bases and 14 bases, with 11 bases remaining between them. The germline V gene encodes CDR1 LGHDT and CDR2 YNNKEL (reference sequence). This CDR3 comprises 12 residues. Here the CDR3 DNA reads TGTGCCAGCAGCCAGGGACCCTCAGCCCTCCACTTT. Amino acid sequence: CASSQGPSALHF. The full variable domain, completed using reference TRBV3-1 and TRBJ1-6, is DTAVSQTPKYLVTQMGNDKSIKCEQNLGHDTMYWYKQDSKKFLKIMFSYNNKELIINETVPNRFSPKSPDKAHLNLHINSLELGDSAVYFCASSQGPSALHFGNGTRLTVT.

This clonotype was recorded a few times. The chain links TRBV5-1 to TRBJ2-2; TRBD1 is a possible D gene (6 bases). V was cut by 3 bases and J by 5 bases, with 11 bases left in between. The germline V gene encodes CDR1 SGHRS and CDR2 YFSETQ. This CDR3 region has 14 residues. As DNA, the CDR3 is TGCGCCAGCAGCTCAGAAACAGGGACCGGGGAGCTGTTTTTT. Protein sequence: CASSSETGTGELFF. Supplemented by reference TRBV5-1 and TRBJ2-2, the full variable domain reads KAGVTQTPRYLIKTRGQQVTLSCSPISGHRSVSWYQQTPGQGLQFLFEYFSETQRNKGNFPGRFSGRQFSNSRSEMNVSTLELGDSALYLCASSSETGTGELFFGEGSRLTVL.

This clonotype was picked up a small number of times. The chain recombines TRBV9 with TRBJ2-1, with 7 bases lining up with TRBD2. The CDR3 loop spans 16 amino acids. CDR1 and CDR2 from the germline V gene are SGDLS and YYNGEE. Trimming took 0 bases from V and 4 from J; bases not matched to a gene: 7. The CDR3 bases are TGTGCCAGCAGCGTAGAGGGTAGCGGGCTGTACAATGAGCAGTTCTTC. It translates to CASSVEGSGLYNEQFF.

There are a few counts of this clonotype. The chain combines TRBV4-1 with TRBJ2-1; D is unclear. The germline gives CDR1 MGHRA, CDR2 YSYEKL. The V gene lost 3 bases and the J gene lost 0 bases, with 15 bases spanning the gap. This CDR3 contains 17 residues. The CDR3 bases are TGCGCCAGCAGCCATCCCATACACCCGAGCTCCTACAATGAGCAGTTCTTC. This sequence encodes CASSHPIHPSSYNEQFF.

This clonotype was seen only a few times. The chain carries TRBV7-3 and TRBJ2-7; tentatively, D is TRBD2 (5 bases). V lost 4 bases and J 7 bases, leaving 14 bases between the germline ends. This CDR3 has 13 amino acids. Germline values: CDR1 SGHTA, CDR2 FQGTGA. The CDR3, as DNA: TGTGCCAGCAGCTCGGACTCCTTGGGGGAGCAGTACTTC. As protein: CASSSDSLGEQYF.

The chain links TRBV4-1 to TRBJ2-4; D call uncertain. The CDR3 length is 13 residues. Germline assignment: CDR1 MGHRA and CDR2 YSYEKL. With 0 bases removed from V and 5 bases from J, the gap between germline ends came to 5 bases. The CDR3 region has the DNA TGCGCCAGCAGCCAAGATGGCGAAAACATTCAGTACTTC. This encodes CASSQDGENIQYF.

The chain joins TRBV12-3 or TRBV12-4 to TRBJ2-7, with D unclear. V was trimmed by 4 bases and J by 7 bases, leaving 14 bases between them. This CDR3 has 13 residues. CDR3 in DNA: TGTGCCAGCAGTTCTCGCGGCGGCCTGGAGCAGTACTTC. Its translation is CASSSRGGLEQYF.

This clonotype was seen only once. The chain employs TRBV7-9 and TRBJ2-6; 7 nucleotides match TRBD2. From germline, CDR1 is SEHNR and CDR2 FQNEAQ (reference sequence). The CDR3 extends over 19 amino acids. J lost 0 bases, V lost 5 bases, and 13 bases had no gene match. CDR3 coding DNA: TGTGCCAGCAGCGCTGGACCAGCGGGACGGGTCTCTGGGGCCAACGTCCTGACTTTC. It yields the protein CASSAGPAGRVSGANVLTF.

The sample holds a few counts of this clonotype. V and J are TRBV7-2 and TRBJ1-1; possible D gene TRBD1, 6 bases. With 5 bases removed from V and 4 bases from J, the gap between germline ends came to 14 bases. This CDR3 has 14 residues. Looked up from germline, CDR1 is SGHTA and CDR2 is FQGNSA. CDR3 amino acids: CASSRRGMGTEAFF. The CDR3 DNA sequence: TGTGCCAGCAGCCGCAGGGGAATGGGCACTGAAGCTTTCTTT. The variable domain in full, completed from reference TRBV7-2 and TRBJ1-1, reads GAGVSQSPSNKVTEKGKDVELRCDPISGHTALYWYRQSLGQGLEFLIYFQGNSAPDKSGLPSDRFSAERTGGSVSTLTIQRTQQEDSAVYLCASSRRGMGTEAFFGQGTRLTVV.

V usage is TRBV6-5 and J usage is TRBJ1-1; the D gene is possibly TRBD1 (5 bases). CDR1 MNHEY and CDR2 SVGAGI come from the germline V gene. V gave up 2 bases and J gave up 6 bases, with 16 bases separating them. The CDR3 consists of 15 residues. The CDR3 sequence: CASSYRPTEPPEAFF. CDR3 coding DNA: TGTGCCAGCAGTTACCGACCGACAGAACCCCCTGAAGCTTTCTTT.

This clonotype was picked up many times. This rearrangement joins TRBV6-5 to TRBJ2-5, with 11 bases fitting TRBD2. The J segment lost 5 bases and the V segment lost 6 bases, leaving 5 bases of the junction unmatched. The CDR3 extends over 14 amino acids. The V gene's germline CDR1 is MNHEY and CDR2 SVGAGI. CDR3: CASRLAGGPETQYF. The CDR3 DNA is TGTGCCAGCAGGTTAGCGGGGGGGCCGGAGACCCAGTACTTC.

This clonotype was counted only a few times. This chain links TRBV6-5 with TRBJ1-2, with TRBD1 matching 9 bases. J gave up 7 bases and V 0 bases, and 3 bases lay outside the gene matches. Germline values: CDR1 MNHEY, CDR2 SVGAGI. The CDR3 has 14 amino acids. As DNA, the CDR3 is TGTGCCAGCAGTTACTCGAAGACAGGGGGTGGCTACACCTTC. This sequence encodes CASSYSKTGGGYTF.

The gene calls are TRBV11-2 and TRBJ1-2, with 8 bases that match TRBD1. The J segment lost 2 bases and the V segment lost 5 bases, leaving 13 bases of the junction unmatched. The length of the CDR3 is 17 residues. Per the germline V gene, CDR1 is SGHAT and CDR2 is FQNNGV. This CDR3 is CASSQLRRQGRNYGYTF. CDR3 DNA: TGTGCCAGCAGCCAGCTCCGAAGACAGGGGCGGAACTATGGCTACACCTTC.